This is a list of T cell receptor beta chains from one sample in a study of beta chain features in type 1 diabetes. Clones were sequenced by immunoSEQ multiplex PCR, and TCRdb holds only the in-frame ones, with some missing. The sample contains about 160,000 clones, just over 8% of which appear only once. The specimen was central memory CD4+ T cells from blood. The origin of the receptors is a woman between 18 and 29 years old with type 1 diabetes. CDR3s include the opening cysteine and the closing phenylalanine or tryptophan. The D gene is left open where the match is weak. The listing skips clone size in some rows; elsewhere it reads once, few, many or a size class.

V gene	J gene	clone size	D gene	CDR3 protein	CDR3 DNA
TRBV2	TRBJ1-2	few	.	CASRLAGLKYGYTF	TGTGCCAGCAGACTAGCGGGGTTAAAGTATGGCTACACCTTC
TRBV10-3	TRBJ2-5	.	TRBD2	CATRETSGNQETQYF	TGTGCCACAAGAGAGACTAGCGGGAATCAAGAGACCCAGTACTTC
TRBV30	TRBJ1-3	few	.	CAWSVQGPNPNLF	TGTGCCTGGAGTGTACAGGGCCCTAACCCGAACCTGTTT
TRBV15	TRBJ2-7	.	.	CATSTALGPSYEQYF	TGTGCCACCAGCACCGCCCTGGGCCCTTCCTACGAGCAGTACTTC
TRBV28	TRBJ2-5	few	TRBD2	CASSLSGIETQYF	TGTGCCAGCAGCCTTAGCGGGATCGAGACCCAGTACTTC
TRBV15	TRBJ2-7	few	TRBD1	CATSRDSGDRVGEQYF	TGTGCCACCAGCAGAGATTCGGGGGACAGGGTAGGCGAGCAGTACTTC
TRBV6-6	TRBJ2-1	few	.	CASVVSRGNEQFF	TGTGCCAGCGTAGTTTCAAGGGGCAATGAGCAGTTCTTC
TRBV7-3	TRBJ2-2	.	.	CASSSGAGTLRGELFF	TGTGCCAGCAGCTCCGGGGCGGGGACCCTTCGCGGGGAGCTGTTTTTT
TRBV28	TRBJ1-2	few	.	CASSTLNYGYTF	TGTGCCAGCAGCACCCTAAACTATGGCTACACCTTC
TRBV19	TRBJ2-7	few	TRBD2	CASTTFGGIEQYF	TGTGCCAGTACTACCTTCGGGGGGATCGAGCAGTACTTC
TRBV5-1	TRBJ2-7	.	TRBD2	CASSPGTSSYEQYF	TGCGCCAGCAGCCCCGGGACTAGCTCCTACGAGCAGTACTTC
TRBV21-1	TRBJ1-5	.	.	CASSKQGNQPQHF	TGTGCCAGCAGCAAACAGGGCAATCAGCCCCAGCATTTT
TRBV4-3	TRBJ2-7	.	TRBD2	CASSPNPTSGRDEQYF	TGCGCCAGCAGCCCTAACCCGACTAGCGGGAGGGACGAGCAGTACTTC
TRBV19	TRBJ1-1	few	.	CASSSVAAGEKNTEAFF	TGTGCCAGTAGTTCCGTTGCGGCAGGGGAGAAGAACACTGAAGCTTTCTTT
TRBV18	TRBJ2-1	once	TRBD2	CASSHTSDPSSYNEQFF	TGTGCCAGCTCACACACTAGCGACCCCAGCTCCTACAATGAGCAGTTCTTC
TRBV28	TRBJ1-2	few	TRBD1	CASSPGQHDGYTF	TGTGCCAGCAGCCCGGGACAGCACGATGGCTACACCTTC